This T cell receptor beta chain is from a study of CD8+ T cells in alopecia areata listed by TCRdb under 2018. About the full investigation: The treated patients, all with moderate-to-severe alopecia areata, were enrolled in an open-label pilot trial of oral tofacitinib given at 5 to 10 mg twice daily. Patients stayed on tofacitinib for 6 to 18 months and then had 6 months of follow-up off drug so that delayed response and recurrence could be assessed. Tofacitinib-treated patients had biopsies at baseline and at 4 and 24 weeks of treatment, with a later scalp biopsy in several patients. Human TCRbeta sequencing covered scalp tissue and sorted CD4+ and CD8+ peripheral blood T cells from patchy and totalis/universalis alopecia areata patients and healthy controls. The SALT score, which quantifies the percentage of affected scalp surface area, was used to measure disease severity in treated patients. RNA was extracted with the PAXgene miRNA kit for fixed scalp, the miRNeasy kit for PBMCs, and the RNeasy kit for mouse skin. In both human patients and the C3H/HeJ mouse model, the study applied high-throughput TCRbeta sequencing to look at T cell clonal expansion in alopecia areata. Clonality in the scalp was compared among normal scalp (n=4), patchy alopecia areata scalp (n=8), and alopecia totalis/universalis scalp (n=8). immunoSEQ multiplex PCR using 35 Vbeta forward primers and 13 Jbeta reverse primers was used to amplify TCRbeta CDR3 regions.

A word on this clone: Its antigen has not been determined. No clone much larger than this one lies a single base away; base qualities are absent.

What the treatment or condition label conveys for this sample: oral pan-JAK inhibitor, 5-10 mg twice daily. Lesional scalp punch biopsies and peripheral blood were obtained from alopecia areata patients. PBMCs were isolated by density centrifugation and stained for CD3, CD4 and CD8, and CD4+ and CD8+ T cells were sorted on a FACSAria. CDR1 and CDR2 (SGHNT, YYREEE) derive from the germline V gene (reference sequence). Compared with germline, V lacks 4 bases and J lacks 2 bases; bases without a gene match: 4. From the cysteine up to the phenylalanine, the CDR3 has a length of 15 residues. The DNA shown is the 45-base CDR3, in frame from base 1. The paper as a whole reports these results and caveats: Shared TCR sequences between patients were less evident than in mice, which may be partly attributable to HLA diversity in the patient population. Because the treated cohort was small and included a single nonresponder, larger studies are needed to assess links between baseline CD8+ expansion and response. Tofacitinib significantly decreased scalp clonality and the number of expanded CD8+ clones among the top 100 scalp clones. Unlike mouse skin, which is dominated by gammadelta T cells, normal human skin has resident alphabeta T cells that are also sequenced, and this complicates analysis of the scalp TCR repertoire. Compared with normal scalp, lesional scalp, particularly in alopecia totalis/universalis, had higher clonality and more expanded CD8+ clones, which suggests antigenic drive. During tofacitinib treatment, many expanded lesional clones stuck around in both scalp and blood, and this persistence may partly explain why relapse happens after treatment is stopped.

The method was the immunoSEQ multiplex PCR assay. To provide template for TCR sequencing, every sample had RNA extracted and reverse transcribed into cDNA. SuperScript III was used to make first-strand cDNA, primed with a 2:1 mix of oligo-dT and random hexamers. A synthetic immune receptor repertoire was used to measure amplification bias, and any remaining bias was corrected computationally. The published analysis was carried out like this. Raw reads were preprocessed to remove errors, and CDR3 was defined by IMGT conventions from the conserved cysteine to phenylalanine. To get clonality, Shannon entropy was normalized by log2 of the number of productive unique TCRs and the result was subtracted from 1. Whether scalp clones were CD4 or CD8 was inferred by matching scalp TCRbeta sequences against CD4 and CD8 repertoires sorted from blood. Here the immuneACCESS table is served through TCRdb, limited to in-frame sequences with V and J called. Missing clones are a known gap in these copies; in checked studies unresolved V genes cover under half, and the rest lacks a known reason. That table furnishes V, J and clone size, whereas the DNA furnished D and trimming. For this sample the table gives around 300,000 clones, of which 60% were detected only once. 0.75% to 0.95% of the sample is taken by the ten largest.

The sequence joins TRBV5-4 to TRBJ2-1; 9 central bases correspond to TRBD1. The source material was CD4+ T cells sorted from blood, sampled between weeks 51 and 54, from a patient treated with tofacitinib. The receptor was isolated from a human donor with alopecia areata. The CDR3 in this case is CASSLDRGAYNEQFF. The DNA reads as follows: TGTGCCAGCAGCCTGGACAGGGGAGCCTACAATGAGCAGTTCTTC.